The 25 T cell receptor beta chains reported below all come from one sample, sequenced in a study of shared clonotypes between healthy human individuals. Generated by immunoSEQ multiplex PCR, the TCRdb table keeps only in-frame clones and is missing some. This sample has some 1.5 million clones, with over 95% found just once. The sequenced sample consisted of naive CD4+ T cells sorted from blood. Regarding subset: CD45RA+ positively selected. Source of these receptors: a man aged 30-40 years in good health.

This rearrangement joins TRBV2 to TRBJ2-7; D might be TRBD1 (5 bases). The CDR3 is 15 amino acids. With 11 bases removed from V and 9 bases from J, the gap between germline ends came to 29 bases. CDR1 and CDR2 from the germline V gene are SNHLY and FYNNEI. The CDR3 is CAAYPQVTATRRQYF. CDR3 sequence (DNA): TGTGCCGCCTACCCGCAGGTGACAGCCACCCGAAGGCAGTACTTC.

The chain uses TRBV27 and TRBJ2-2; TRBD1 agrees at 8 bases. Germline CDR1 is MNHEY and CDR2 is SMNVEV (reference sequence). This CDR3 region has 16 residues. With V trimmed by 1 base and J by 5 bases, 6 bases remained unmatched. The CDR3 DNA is TGTGCCAGCAGTTTATACGGACAGGGCCGTACCGGGGAGCTGTTTTTT. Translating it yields CASSLYGQGRTGELFF.

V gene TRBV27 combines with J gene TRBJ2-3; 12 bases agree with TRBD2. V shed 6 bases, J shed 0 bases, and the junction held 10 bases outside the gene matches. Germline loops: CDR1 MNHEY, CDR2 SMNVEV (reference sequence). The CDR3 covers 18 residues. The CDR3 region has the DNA TGTGCCAGCAGATGGTCCGGGACTAGCGGGTTTAGCACAGATACGCAGTATTTT. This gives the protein CASRWSGTSGFSTDTQYF.

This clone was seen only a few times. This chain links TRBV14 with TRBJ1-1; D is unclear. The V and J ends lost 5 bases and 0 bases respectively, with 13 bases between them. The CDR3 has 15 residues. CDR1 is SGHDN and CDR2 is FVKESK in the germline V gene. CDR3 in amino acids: CASSLLIPMNTEAFF. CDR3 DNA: TGTGCCAGCAGCTTATTGATTCCGATGAACACTGAAGCTTTCTTT.

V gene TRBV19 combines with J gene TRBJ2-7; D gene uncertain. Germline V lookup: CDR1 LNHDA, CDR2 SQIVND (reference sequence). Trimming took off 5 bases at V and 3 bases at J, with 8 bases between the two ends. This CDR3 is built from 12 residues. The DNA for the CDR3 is TGTGCCAGTAGTTCTACTCTCTACGAGCAGTACTTC. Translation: CASSSTLYEQYF.

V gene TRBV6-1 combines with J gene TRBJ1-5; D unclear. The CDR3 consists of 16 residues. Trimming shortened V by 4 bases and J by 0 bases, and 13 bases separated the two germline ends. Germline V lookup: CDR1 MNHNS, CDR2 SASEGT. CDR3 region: CASSVPKLLSNQPQHF. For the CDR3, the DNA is TGTGCCAGCAGTGTCCCGAAATTGCTTAGCAATCAGCCCCAGCATTTT.

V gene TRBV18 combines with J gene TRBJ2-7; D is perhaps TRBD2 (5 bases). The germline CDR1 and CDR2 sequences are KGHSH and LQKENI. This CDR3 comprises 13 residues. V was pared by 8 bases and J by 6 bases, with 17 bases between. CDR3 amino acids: CASRLGRGSEQYF. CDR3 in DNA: TGTGCCAGCCGCTTAGGGCGAGGGAGCGAGCAGTACTTC.

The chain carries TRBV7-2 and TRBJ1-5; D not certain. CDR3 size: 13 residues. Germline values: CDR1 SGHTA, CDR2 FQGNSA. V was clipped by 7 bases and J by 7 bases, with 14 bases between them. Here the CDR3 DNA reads TGTGCCAGCACCGTGGACTATAACCAGCCCCAGCATTTT. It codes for CASTVDYNQPQHF.

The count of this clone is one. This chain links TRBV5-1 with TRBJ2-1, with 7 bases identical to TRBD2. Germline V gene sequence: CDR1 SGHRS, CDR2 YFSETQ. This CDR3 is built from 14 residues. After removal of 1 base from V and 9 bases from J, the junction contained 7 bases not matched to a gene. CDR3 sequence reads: CASSLLREKGEQFF. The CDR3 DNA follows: TGCGCCAGCAGCTTGTTGCGGGAGAAGGGTGAGCAGTTCTTC.

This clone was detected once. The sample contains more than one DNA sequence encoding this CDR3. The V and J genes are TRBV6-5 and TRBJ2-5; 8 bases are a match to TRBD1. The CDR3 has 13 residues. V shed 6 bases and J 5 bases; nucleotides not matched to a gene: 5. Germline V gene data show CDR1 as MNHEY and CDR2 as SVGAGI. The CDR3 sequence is CASSQGARETQYF. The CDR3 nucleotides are TGTGCCAGCAGCCAGGGGGCAAGGGAGACCCAGTACTTC.

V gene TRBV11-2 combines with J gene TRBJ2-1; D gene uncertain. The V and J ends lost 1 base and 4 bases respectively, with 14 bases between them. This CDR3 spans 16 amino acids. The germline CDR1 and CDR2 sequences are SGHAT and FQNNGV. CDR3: CASSLASGAPYNEQFF. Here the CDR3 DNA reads TGTGCCAGCAGCTTAGCGTCGGGCGCCCCTTACAATGAGCAGTTCTTC. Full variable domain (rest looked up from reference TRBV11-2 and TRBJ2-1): EAGVAQSPRYKIIEKRQSVAFWCNPISGHATLYWYQQILGQGPKLLIQFQNNGVVDDSQLPKDRFSAERLKGVDSTLKIQPAKLEDSAVYLCASSLASGAPYNEQFFGPGTRLTVL.

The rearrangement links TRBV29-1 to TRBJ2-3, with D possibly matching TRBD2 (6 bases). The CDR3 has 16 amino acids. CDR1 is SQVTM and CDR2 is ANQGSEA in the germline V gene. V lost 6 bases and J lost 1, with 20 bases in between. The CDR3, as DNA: TGCAGCGTGGCTTGGGGGGAGCGGTTCCGCACAGATACGCAGTATTTT. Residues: CSVAWGERFRTDTQYF.

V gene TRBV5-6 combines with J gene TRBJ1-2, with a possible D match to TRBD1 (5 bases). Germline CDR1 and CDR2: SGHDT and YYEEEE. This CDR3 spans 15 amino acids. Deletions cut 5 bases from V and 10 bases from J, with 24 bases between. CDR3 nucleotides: TGTGCCAGCAGTTGGGGACCCTCGTTCAAGGATGTCTACACCTTC. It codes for CASSWGPSFKDVYTF.

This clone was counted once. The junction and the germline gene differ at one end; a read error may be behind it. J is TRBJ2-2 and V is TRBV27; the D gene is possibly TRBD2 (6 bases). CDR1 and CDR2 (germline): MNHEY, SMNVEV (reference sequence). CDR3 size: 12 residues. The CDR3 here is CASSYTSRELFF. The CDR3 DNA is TGTGCCAGCAGCTATACTAGCAGGGAGTTGTTTTTT.

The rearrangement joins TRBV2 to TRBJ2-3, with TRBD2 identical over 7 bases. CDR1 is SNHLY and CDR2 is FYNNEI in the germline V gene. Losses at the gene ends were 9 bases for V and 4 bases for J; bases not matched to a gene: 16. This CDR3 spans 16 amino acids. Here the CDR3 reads CARGRARAGESDTQYF. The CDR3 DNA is TGTGCCAGGGGGAGGGCACGTGCGGGAGAATCAGATACGCAGTATTTT.

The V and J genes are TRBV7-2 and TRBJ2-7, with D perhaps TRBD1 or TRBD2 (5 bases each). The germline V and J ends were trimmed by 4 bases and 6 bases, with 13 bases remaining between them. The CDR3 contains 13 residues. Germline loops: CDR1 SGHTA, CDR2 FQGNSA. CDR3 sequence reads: CASSSLRGTEQYF. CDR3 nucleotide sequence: TGTGCCAGCAGCTCCCTGAGGGGTACCGAGCAGTACTTC. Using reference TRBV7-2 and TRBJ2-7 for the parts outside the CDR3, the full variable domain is GAGVSQSPSNKVTEKGKDVELRCDPISGHTALYWYRQSLGQGLEFLIYFQGNSAPDKSGLPSDRFSAERTGGSVSTLTIQRTQQEDSAVYLCASSSLRGTEQYFGPGTRLTVT.

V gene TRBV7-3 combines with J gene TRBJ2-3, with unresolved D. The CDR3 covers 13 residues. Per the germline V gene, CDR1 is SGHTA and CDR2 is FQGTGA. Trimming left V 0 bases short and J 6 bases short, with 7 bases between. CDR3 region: CASSLTGRDTQYF. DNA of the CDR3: TGTGCCAGCAGCTTAACGGGAAGGGATACGCAGTATTTT.

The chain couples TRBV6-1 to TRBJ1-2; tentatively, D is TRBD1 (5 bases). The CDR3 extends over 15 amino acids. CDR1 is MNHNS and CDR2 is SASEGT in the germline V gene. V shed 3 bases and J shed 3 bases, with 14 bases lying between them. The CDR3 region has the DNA TGTGCCAGCAGTGATGGTCCAGGGCTTTACTATGGCTACACCTTC. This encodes CASSDGPGLYYGYTF.

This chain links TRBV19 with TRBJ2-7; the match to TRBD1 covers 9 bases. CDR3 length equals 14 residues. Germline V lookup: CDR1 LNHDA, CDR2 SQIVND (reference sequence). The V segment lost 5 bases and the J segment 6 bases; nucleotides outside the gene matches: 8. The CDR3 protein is CASSAGTGRGEQYF. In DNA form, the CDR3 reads TGTGCCAGTAGTGCCGGGACAGGGCGAGGCGAGCAGTACTTC.

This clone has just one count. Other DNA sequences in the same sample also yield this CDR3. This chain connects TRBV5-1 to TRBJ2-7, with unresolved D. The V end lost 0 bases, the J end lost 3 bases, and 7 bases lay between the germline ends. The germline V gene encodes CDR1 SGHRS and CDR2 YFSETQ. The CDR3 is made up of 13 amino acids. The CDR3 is CASSLGRIYEQYF. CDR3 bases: TGCGCCAGCAGCTTGGGACGGATCTACGAGCAGTACTTC.

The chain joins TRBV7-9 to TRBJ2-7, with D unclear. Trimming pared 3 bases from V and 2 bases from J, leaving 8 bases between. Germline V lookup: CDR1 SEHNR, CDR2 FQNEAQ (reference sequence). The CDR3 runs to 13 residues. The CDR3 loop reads CASSFRIPYEQYF. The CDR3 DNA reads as TGTGCCAGCAGCTTCAGAATTCCCTACGAGCAGTACTTC.

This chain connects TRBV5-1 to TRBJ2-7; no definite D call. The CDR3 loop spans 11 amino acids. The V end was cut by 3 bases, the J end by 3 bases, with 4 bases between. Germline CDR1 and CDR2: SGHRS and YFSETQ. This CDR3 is CASSSDYEQYF. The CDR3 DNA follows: TGCGCCAGCAGCTCGGACTACGAGCAGTACTTC. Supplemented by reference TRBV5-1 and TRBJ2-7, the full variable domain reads KAGVTQTPRYLIKTRGQQVTLSCSPISGHRSVSWYQQTPGQGLQFLFEYFSETQRNKGNFPGRFSGRQFSNSRSEMNVSTLELGDSALYLCASSSDYEQYFGPGTRLTVT.

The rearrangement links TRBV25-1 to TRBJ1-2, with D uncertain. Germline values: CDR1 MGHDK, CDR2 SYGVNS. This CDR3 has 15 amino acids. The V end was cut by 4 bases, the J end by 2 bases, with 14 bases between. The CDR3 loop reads CASSVSHEANYGYTF. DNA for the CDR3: TGTGCCAGCAGTGTCAGTCATGAAGCCAACTATGGCTACACCTTC.

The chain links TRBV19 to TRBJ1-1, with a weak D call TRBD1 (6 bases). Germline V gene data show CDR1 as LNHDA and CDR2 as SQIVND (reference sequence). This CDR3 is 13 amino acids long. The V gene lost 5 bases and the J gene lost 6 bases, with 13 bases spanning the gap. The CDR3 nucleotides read TGTGCCAGTAGTTCGACGGGACATTCTGAAGCTTTCTTT. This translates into CASSSTGHSEAFF.

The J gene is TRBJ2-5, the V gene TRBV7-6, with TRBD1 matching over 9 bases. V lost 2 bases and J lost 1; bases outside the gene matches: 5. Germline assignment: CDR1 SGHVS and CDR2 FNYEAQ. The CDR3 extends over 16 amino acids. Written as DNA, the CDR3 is TGTGCCAGCAGCTTATCCGGACAGGGGAGCCAAGAGACCCAGTACTTC. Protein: CASSLSGQGSQETQYF.